These 27 T cell receptor beta chains were all obtained from the same sample, sequenced in a study of blood T cell repertoires in COVID-19. Assay used: immunoSEQ multiplex PCR; TCRdb lists only in-frame clones, some missing. This repertoire shows a few hundred thousand clones, more than 80% found once; its top ten account for 1%. What was sequenced was PBMCs or T cells enriched from blood (not recorded which). The receptors were gathered from a man younger than 35 who had recovered from COVID-19.

The chain couples TRBV12-3 or TRBV12-4 to TRBJ2-1, with D perhaps TRBD1 (6 bases). This CDR3 comprises 13 residues. V was shortened by 8 bases and J by 3 bases, with 11 bases between the two germline ends. CDR3 DNA: TGTGCCAGCCGGGACACCTACTACAATGAGCAGTTCTTC. It codes for CASRDTYYNEQFF.

J is TRBJ2-1 and V is TRBV18; 14 positions match TRBD2. Looked up from germline, CDR1 is KGHSH and CDR2 is LQKENI. Trimming at V came to 3 bases and at J to 4 bases, leaving 5 bases not matched to a gene. The CDR3 runs to 17 residues. The CDR3 reads CASSPLGTSGGYNEQFF. For the CDR3, the DNA is TGTGCCAGCTCACCTCTCGGGACTAGCGGGGGATACAATGAGCAGTTCTTC.

The gene calls are TRBV28 and TRBJ2-7, with 10 bases matching TRBD1. The V gene end was trimmed by 7 bases and the J gene end by 5 bases; junction bases not matched to a gene: 2. The CDR3 has 12 amino acids. Germline lookup yields CDR1 MDHEN and CDR2 SYDVKM. The CDR3 here is CASTGTGDEQYF. The CDR3 bases are TGTGCCAGCACTGGGACAGGGGACGAGCAGTACTTC.

V gene TRBV18 combines with J gene TRBJ2-1, with a possible D match to TRBD2 (5 bases). Per the germline V gene, CDR1 is KGHSH and CDR2 is LQKENI. Trimming took 3 bases from V and 9 from J, leaving 9 bases between them. This CDR3 region has 12 residues. The CDR3 DNA is TGTGCCAGCTCACCCTTGGGAGCTGAGCAGTTCTTC. It codes for CASSPLGAEQFF.

V usage is TRBV13 and J usage is TRBJ1-1; 9 bases are shared with TRBD1. Germline CDR1 reads PRHDT; CDR2 reads FYEKMQ (reference sequence). V gave up 6 bases and J gave up 6 bases; unmatched junction bases: 8. The CDR3 runs 14 residues. CDR3 loop: CASRMGQGFAEAFF. The CDR3 DNA sequence: TGTGCCAGCAGGATGGGACAGGGATTTGCTGAAGCTTTCTTT.

The table lists this clone with a few counts. J is TRBJ1-5 and V is TRBV5-6, with 8 bases fitting TRBD1. The CDR3 is 15 amino acids. Germline V gene sequence: CDR1 SGHDT, CDR2 YYEEEE. The V segment lost 2 bases and the J segment 6 bases; nucleotides outside the gene matches: 7. CDR3 DNA sequence: TGTGCCAGCAGCTTAGCCAGGGGGCTCGGTCAGCCCCAGCATTTT. Protein product: CASSLARGLGQPQHF.

This chain links TRBV7-2 with TRBJ2-2, with 10 bases matching TRBD1. Unmatched junction bases numbered 3, after V lost 0 bases and J lost 5 bases. Germline CDR1 SGHTA, CDR2 FQGNSA. The CDR3 runs 16 residues. CDR3 protein: CASSLAGTGVTGELFF. The CDR3 nucleotides read TGTGCCAGCAGCTTAGCCGGGACAGGGGTTACCGGGGAGCTGTTTTTT.

The chain joins TRBV9 to TRBJ1-2; D might be TRBD1 (6 bases). The germline gives CDR1 SGDLS, CDR2 YYNGEE. The CDR3 runs 13 residues. Trimming shortened V by 3 bases and J by 3 bases, and 9 bases separated the two germline ends. The CDR3 protein is CASSGQGYYGYTF. The CDR3 nucleotides read TGTGCCAGCAGCGGGCAGGGGTACTATGGCTACACCTTC.

The V call is TRBV4-3, the J call TRBJ2-3; 7 bases map to TRBD1. V shed 4 bases, J shed 1 base, and the junction held 8 bases outside the gene matches. The CDR3 sequence is 16 residues long. Germline-derived CDR1 and CDR2 are LGHNA and YSLEER. Written as DNA, the CDR3 is TGCGCCAGCAGCCTTGGACAGGTCAGGGGCACAGATACGCAGTATTTT. Its translation: CASSLGQVRGTDTQYF.

The chain has TRBV28 and TRBJ2-7, with D perhaps matching TRBD2 (6 bases). Germline-derived CDR1 and CDR2 are MDHEN and SYDVKM. V lost 5 bases and J 5 bases, leaving 10 bases between the germline ends. The CDR3 extends over 12 amino acids. The CDR3 here is CASSREIHEQYF. In DNA form, the CDR3 reads TGTGCCAGCAGTCGGGAGATCCACGAGCAGTACTTC.

The rearrangement joins TRBV3-1 (or the pseudogene TRBV3-2) to TRBJ2-1; 13 bases align to TRBD2. The germline V gene encodes CDR1 LGHDT and CDR2 YNNKEL (reference sequence). The CDR3 runs 16 residues. The V gene end was trimmed by 5 bases and the J gene end by 9 bases; junction bases not matched to a gene: 10. In DNA form, the CDR3 reads TGTGCCAGCAGCGACACTAGCGGGGGGGCCCTTAGTGAGCAGTTCTTC. This codes for CASSDTSGGALSEQFF.

The chain joins TRBV5-1 to TRBJ2-5; 8 bases agree with TRBD2. The CDR3 runs to 15 residues. CDR1 is SGHRS, CDR2 YFSETQ, per germline. The V gene end was trimmed by 0 bases and the J gene end by 2 bases; junction bases not matched to a gene: 3. The CDR3, as DNA: TGCGCCAGCAGCTTGGGAGCGGGAGCTCAAGAGACCCAGTACTTC. Translated, it gives CASSLGAGAQETQYF. Looking up the rest from reference TRBV5-1 and TRBJ2-5 gives the full variable domain: KAGVTQTPRYLIKTRGQQVTLSCSPISGHRSVSWYQQTPGQGLQFLFEYFSETQRNKGNFPGRFSGRQFSNSRSEMNVSTLELGDSALYLCASSLGAGAQETQYFGPGTRLLVL.

V and J are TRBV3-1 (or the pseudogene TRBV3-2) and TRBJ2-5, with 8 bases aligning to TRBD2. Germline V gene sequence: CDR1 LGHDT, CDR2 YNNKEL (reference sequence). The CDR3 covers 17 residues. V trimming: 1 base; J trimming: 10 bases; junction bases outside the gene matches: 17. The CDR3: CASSQGVLAGPGVGQYF. CDR3 DNA: TGTGCCAGCAGCCAAGGGGTGCTAGCGGGCCCTGGGGTAGGCCAGTACTTC.

This chain joins TRBV6-4 and TRBJ2-2, with TRBD2 matching over 10 bases. V lost 7 bases to trimming and J lost 7 bases; unmatched junction nucleotides: 6. This CDR3 has 14 amino acids. The germline V gene encodes CDR1 MRHNA and CDR2 SNTAGT. This chain's CDR3 is CASKAGGQSGELFF. CDR3 sequence (DNA): TGTGCCAGCAAAGCGGGAGGGCAGAGCGGGGAGCTGTTTTTT.

V usage is TRBV19 and J usage is TRBJ1-2; TRBD1 is a possible D gene (6 bases). The germline gives CDR1 LNHDA, CDR2 SQIVND (reference sequence). V was shortened by 7 bases and J by 4 bases, with 13 bases between the two germline ends. The CDR3 is 13 residues long. The CDR3 spells CASKVDRTYGYTF. CDR3 nucleotides: TGTGCCAGTAAGGTAGACAGGACCTATGGCTACACCTTC.

This clone was seen a single time. This rearrangement joins TRBV28 to TRBJ1-5; D remains ambiguous. Germline CDR1 MDHEN, CDR2 SYDVKM. V was shortened by 6 bases and J by 0 bases, with 15 bases between the two germline ends. The CDR3 sequence is 16 residues long. CDR3 amino acids: CASREGVSYSNQPQHF. As DNA, the CDR3 is TGTGCCAGCAGGGAGGGAGTTTCCTATAGCAATCAGCCCCAGCATTTT.

The V call is TRBV4-1, the J call TRBJ2-7; D uncertain. Germline values: CDR1 MGHRA, CDR2 YSYEKL. V lost 0 bases to trimming and J lost 5 bases, with 11 bases between them. This CDR3 comprises 14 residues. The DNA of the CDR3 is TGCGCCAGCAGCCAAGATCGGTTCGCGGACGAGCAGTACTTC. This translates into CASSQDRFADEQYF.

The rearrangement links TRBV28 to TRBJ2-1; 10 bases align to TRBD2. CDR3 length: 16 amino acids. Per the germline V gene, CDR1 is MDHEN and CDR2 is SYDVKM. V lost 5 bases to trimming and J lost 2 bases; unmatched junction nucleotides: 6. The CDR3 region has the DNA TGTGCCAGCAGTGGGAGGCTAGCGGGAGCCTACAATGAGCAGTTCTTC. Translating gives CASSGRLAGAYNEQFF.

CDR3 sequence reads: CASSSGSLGNTIYF. CDR3 bases: TGTGCCAGTAGTAGCGGGTCGCTTGGAAACACCATATATTTT. This sequence joins TRBV19 and TRBJ1-3; D remains unclear. Germline CDR1 LNHDA, CDR2 SQIVND (reference sequence). The CDR3 contains 14 residues. V was cut by 4 bases and J by 3 bases, with 10 bases left in between.

The J gene is TRBJ1-1, the V gene TRBV25-1; 7 bases align to TRBD1. Per the germline V gene, CDR1 is MGHDK and CDR2 is SYGVNS. This CDR3 spans 14 amino acids. V lost 8 bases and J lost 0; bases outside the gene matches: 6. CDR3: CASVQTGMNTEAFF. CDR3 coding DNA: TGTGCCAGCGTCCAGACAGGGATGAACACTGAAGCTTTCTTT.

The chain carries TRBV6-6 and TRBJ1-1, with 9 bases that match TRBD1. The CDR3 extends over 15 amino acids. Looked up from germline, CDR1 is MNHNY and CDR2 is SVGAGI (reference sequence). With 5 bases clipped from V and 5 bases from J, the junction kept 9 bases outside the gene matches. The CDR3 sequence: CASSPRGQGMTEAFF. The CDR3 nucleotides read TGTGCCAGCAGTCCTAGAGGACAGGGGATGACTGAAGCTTTCTTT.

The gene calls are TRBV19 and TRBJ2-7; 8 bases match TRBD1. Germline trimming cut 4 bases from V and 0 bases from J; bases unmatched to any gene: 2. Germline V gives CDR1 LNHDA, CDR2 SQIVND (reference sequence). The CDR3 totals 14 residues. CDR3 region: CASSNGQGSYEQYF. CDR3 DNA sequence: TGTGCCAGTAGTAACGGACAGGGCTCCTACGAGCAGTACTTC.

The rearrangement links TRBV6-4 to TRBJ1-6; tentative D call: TRBD1 (5 bases). The CDR3 has 15 amino acids. Looked up from germline, CDR1 is MRHNA and CDR2 is SNTAGT. V lost 4 bases and J lost 7, with 14 bases in between. CDR3 amino acids: CASSGLTQGNSPLHF. The CDR3 nucleotides are TGTGCCAGCAGTGGTCTGACTCAGGGAAATTCACCCCTCCACTTT.

The J gene is TRBJ1-2, the V gene TRBV4-1, with D perhaps matching TRBD1 (5 bases). V was pared by 1 base and J by 10 bases, with 19 bases between. The CDR3 consists of 15 residues. Germline V lookup: CDR1 MGHRA, CDR2 YSYEKL. The CDR3 loop reads CASSQVLREGSFYTF. The CDR3, as DNA: TGCGCCAGCAGCCAAGTACTCAGGGAAGGATCCTTCTACACCTTC.

CDR3 nucleotide sequence: TGCGCCAGCAGCCCAACAGAACAGGGCTCTGGGGCCAACGTCCTGACTTTC. Amino acid sequence: CASSPTEQGSGANVLTF. This rearrangement joins TRBV4-3 to TRBJ2-6; weak D call: TRBD1 (6 bases). From germline, CDR1 is LGHNA and CDR2 YSLEER. V lost 4 bases and J lost 0, with 13 bases in between. The CDR3 length is 17 residues.

The CDR3 DNA is TGTGCCAGCAGCCTACAGGGATATGGCTACACCTTC. Translating gives CASSLQGYGYTF. This rearrangement joins TRBV9 to TRBJ1-2; maybe TRBD1 (6 bases). Trimming cost V 4 bases and J 5 bases, with 9 bases left between them. Per the germline V gene, CDR1 is SGDLS and CDR2 is YYNGEE. The CDR3 has 12 residues.

J is TRBJ1-2 and V is TRBV19, with no clear D. The CDR3 contains 17 residues. The germline CDR1 and CDR2 sequences are LNHDA and SQIVND (reference sequence). Trimming took off 4 bases at V and 0 bases at J, with 18 bases between the two ends. CDR3 in amino acids: CASSTAPWTGANYGYTF. The DNA of the CDR3 is TGTGCCAGTAGTACCGCTCCCTGGACGGGAGCTAACTATGGCTACACCTTC.